The rows below give T cell receptor beta chains drawn from one sample of a study of blood T cell repertoires in COVID-19. The method was immunoSEQ multiplex PCR; TCRdb's version includes in-frame clones alone and lacks a portion of them. The table shows over 200,000 clones, with roughly 86% occurring only once. The sequenced sample was peripheral blood. These receptors came from a man aged 40-49 years who had recovered from COVID-19. Each CDR3 is given with its conserved first and last residue. The order of the fields is D gene, J gene, V gene, CDR3 DNA, CDR3 protein. The D gene is left open where the match is weak.

d_gene: .
j_gene: TRBJ1-2
v_gene: TRBV6-6
CDR3nt: TGTGCCAGCAGCCGGGGGGAGGCCGGCTACACCTTC
CDR3aa: CASSRGEAGYTF

d_gene: .
j_gene: TRBJ2-1
v_gene: TRBV7-2
CDR3nt: TGTGCCAGCAGCCGGAGGGCCTTCACGAATGAGCAGTTCTTC
CDR3aa: CASSRRAFTNEQFF

d_gene: .
j_gene: TRBJ1-2
v_gene: TRBV6-6
CDR3nt: TGTGCCAGCAGAACAGGGTCTGGCTACACCTTC
CDR3aa: CASRTGSGYTF

d_gene: .
j_gene: TRBJ2-7
v_gene: TRBV2
CDR3nt: TGTGCCAGCAGTGACCCCCGGGTCTACTACGAGCAGTACTTC
CDR3aa: CASSDPRVYYEQYF

d_gene: .
j_gene: TRBJ1-1
v_gene: TRBV6-5
CDR3nt: TGTGCCAGCAGTTACTCGAGGGGGGGTTTAGGGGAAGCTTTCTTT
CDR3aa: CASSYSRGGLGEAFF

d_gene: .
j_gene: TRBJ1-6
v_gene: TRBV30
CDR3nt: TGTGCCTGCAGGGCGACTGGCTATAATTCACCCCTCCACTTT
CDR3aa: CACRATGYNSPLHF

d_gene: .
j_gene: TRBJ1-2
v_gene: TRBV7-2
CDR3nt: TGTGCCAGCATGGGCAGGGATAACTATGGCTACACCTTC
CDR3aa: CASMGRDNYGYTF

d_gene: TRBD1
j_gene: TRBJ1-2
v_gene: TRBV29-1
CDR3nt: TGCAGCGTTGAGAGGACAGGGGGCTCTAACTATGGCTACACCTTC
CDR3aa: CSVERTGGSNYGYTF

d_gene: TRBD1
j_gene: TRBJ1-2
v_gene: TRBV27
CDR3nt: TGTGCCAGCAGTGCCCAGGGGGCCCATGGCTACACCTTC
CDR3aa: CASSAQGAHGYTF

d_gene: TRBD1
j_gene: TRBJ2-7
v_gene: TRBV6-2/TRBV6-3
CDR3nt: TGTGCCAGCAGTGACTTCGGGACAGGGTTTTTTCGGGACGAGCAGTACTTC
CDR3aa: CASSDFGTGFFRDEQYF